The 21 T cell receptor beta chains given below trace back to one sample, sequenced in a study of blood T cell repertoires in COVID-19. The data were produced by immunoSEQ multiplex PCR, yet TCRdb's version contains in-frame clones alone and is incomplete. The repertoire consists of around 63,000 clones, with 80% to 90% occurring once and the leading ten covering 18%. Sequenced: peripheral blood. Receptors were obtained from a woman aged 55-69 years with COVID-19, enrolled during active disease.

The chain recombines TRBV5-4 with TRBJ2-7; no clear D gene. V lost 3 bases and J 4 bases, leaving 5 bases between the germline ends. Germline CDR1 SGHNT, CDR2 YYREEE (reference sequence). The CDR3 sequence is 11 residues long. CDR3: CASSSIYEQYF. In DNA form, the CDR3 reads TGTGCCAGCAGCTCCATTTACGAGCAGTACTTC.

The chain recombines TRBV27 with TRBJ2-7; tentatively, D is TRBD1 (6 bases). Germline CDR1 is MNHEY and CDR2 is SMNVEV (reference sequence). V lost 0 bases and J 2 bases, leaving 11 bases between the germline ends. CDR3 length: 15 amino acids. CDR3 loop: CASSLSGHPPYEQYF. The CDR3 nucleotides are TGTGCCAGCAGTTTATCGGGACACCCACCCTACGAGCAGTACTTC.

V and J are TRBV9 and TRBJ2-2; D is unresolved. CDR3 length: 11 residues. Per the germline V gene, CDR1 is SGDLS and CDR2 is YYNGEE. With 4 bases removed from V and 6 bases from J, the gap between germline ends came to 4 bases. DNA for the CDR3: TGTGCCAGCAGCCGCGCCGGGGAGCTGTTTTTT. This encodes CASSRAGELFF.

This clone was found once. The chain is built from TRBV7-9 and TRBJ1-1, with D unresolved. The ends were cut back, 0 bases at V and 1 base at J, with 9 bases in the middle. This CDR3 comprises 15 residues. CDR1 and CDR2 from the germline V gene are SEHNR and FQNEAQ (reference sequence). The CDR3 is CASSLAGGPNTEAFF. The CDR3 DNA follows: TGTGCCAGCAGCTTAGCCGGCGGCCCGAACACTGAAGCTTTCTTT.

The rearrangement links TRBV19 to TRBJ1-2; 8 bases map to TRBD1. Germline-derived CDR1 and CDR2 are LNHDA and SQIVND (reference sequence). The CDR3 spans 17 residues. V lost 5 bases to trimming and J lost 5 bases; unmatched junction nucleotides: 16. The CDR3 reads CASSLRTGTYREYGYTF. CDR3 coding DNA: TGTGCCAGTAGTCTCAGGACAGGGACCTACAGGGAGTATGGCTACACCTTC.

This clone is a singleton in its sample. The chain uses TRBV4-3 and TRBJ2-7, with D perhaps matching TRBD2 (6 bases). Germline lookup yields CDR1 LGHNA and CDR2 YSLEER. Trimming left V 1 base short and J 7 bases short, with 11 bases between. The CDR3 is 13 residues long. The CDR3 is CASSQAGLSEQYF. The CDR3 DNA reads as TGCGCCAGCAGCCAAGCGGGACTCTCGGAGCAGTACTTC.

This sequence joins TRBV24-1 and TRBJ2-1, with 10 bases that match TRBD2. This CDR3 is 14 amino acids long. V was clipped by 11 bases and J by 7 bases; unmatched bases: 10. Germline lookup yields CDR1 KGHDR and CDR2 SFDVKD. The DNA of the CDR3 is TGTGCCATCGGACCCGCTAGCGGGAGAAATGAGCAGTTCTTC. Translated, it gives CAIGPASGRNEQFF.

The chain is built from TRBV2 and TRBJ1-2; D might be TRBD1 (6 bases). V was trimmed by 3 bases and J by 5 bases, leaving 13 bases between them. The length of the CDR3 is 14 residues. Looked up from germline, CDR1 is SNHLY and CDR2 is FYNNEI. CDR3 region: CASSDRTAGYGYTF. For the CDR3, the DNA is TGTGCCAGCAGTGACAGGACAGCCGGTTATGGCTACACCTTC.

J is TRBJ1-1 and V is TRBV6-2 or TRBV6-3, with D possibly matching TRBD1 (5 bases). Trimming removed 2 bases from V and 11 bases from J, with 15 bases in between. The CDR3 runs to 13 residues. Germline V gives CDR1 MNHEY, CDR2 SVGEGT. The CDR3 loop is CASSYSRGLRAFF. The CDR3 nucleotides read TGTGCCAGCAGTTACAGTCGGGGGTTGAGGGCTTTCTTT.

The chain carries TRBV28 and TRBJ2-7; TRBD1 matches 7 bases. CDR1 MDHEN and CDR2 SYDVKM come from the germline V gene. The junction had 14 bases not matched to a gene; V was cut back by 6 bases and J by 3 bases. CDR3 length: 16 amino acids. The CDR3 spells CASRVLRTGRVYEQYF. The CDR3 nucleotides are TGTGCCAGCAGGGTTTTGAGGACAGGACGAGTCTACGAGCAGTACTTC.

The DNA for the CDR3 is TGTGCCAGCAGTTCATCAGGGCTAATCAATCAGCCCCAGCATTTT. Protein: CASSSSGLINQPQHF. This chain joins TRBV6-5 and TRBJ1-5; D possibly corresponds to TRBD1 (5 bases). CDR1 is MNHEY and CDR2 is SVGAGI in the germline V gene. This CDR3 comprises 15 residues. With 4 bases removed from V and 3 bases from J, the gap between germline ends came to 13 bases.

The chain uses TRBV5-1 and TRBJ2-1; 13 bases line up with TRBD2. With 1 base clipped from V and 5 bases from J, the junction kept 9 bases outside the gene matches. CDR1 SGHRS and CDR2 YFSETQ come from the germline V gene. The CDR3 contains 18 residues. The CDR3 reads CASSLTSGRAFGNNEQFF. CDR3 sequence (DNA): TGCGCCAGCAGCTTGACTAGCGGGAGGGCCTTCGGAAACAATGAGCAGTTCTTC.

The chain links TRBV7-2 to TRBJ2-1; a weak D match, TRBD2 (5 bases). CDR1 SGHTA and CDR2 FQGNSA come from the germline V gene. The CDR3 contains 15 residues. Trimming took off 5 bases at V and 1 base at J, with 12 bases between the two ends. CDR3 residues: CASSPSSGSYNEQFF. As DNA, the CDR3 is TGTGCCAGCAGCCCCTCCAGCGGTTCCTACAATGAGCAGTTCTTC.

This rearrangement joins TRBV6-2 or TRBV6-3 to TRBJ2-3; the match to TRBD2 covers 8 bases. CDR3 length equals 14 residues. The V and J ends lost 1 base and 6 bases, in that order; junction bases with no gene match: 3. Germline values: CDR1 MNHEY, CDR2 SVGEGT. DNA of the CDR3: TGTGCCAGCAGTTACTGGGTAGCGGGGGATACGCAGTATTTT. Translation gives CASSYWVAGDTQYF.

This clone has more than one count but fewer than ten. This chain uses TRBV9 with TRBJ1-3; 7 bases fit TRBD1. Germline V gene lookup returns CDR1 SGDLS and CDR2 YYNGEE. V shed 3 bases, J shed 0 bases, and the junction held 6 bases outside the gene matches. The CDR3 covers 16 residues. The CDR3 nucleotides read TGTGCCAGCAGCGCCACAGGGGTCCTCTCTGGAAACACCATATATTTT. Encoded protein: CASSATGVLSGNTIYF.

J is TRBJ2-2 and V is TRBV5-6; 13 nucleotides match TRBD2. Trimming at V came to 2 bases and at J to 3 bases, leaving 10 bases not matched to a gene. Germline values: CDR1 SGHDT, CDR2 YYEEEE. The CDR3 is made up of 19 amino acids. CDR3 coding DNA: TGTGCCAGCAGCTTATCCTTACTAGCGGGAGGGCGGGACACCGGGGAGCTGTTTTTT. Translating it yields CASSLSLLAGGRDTGELFF.

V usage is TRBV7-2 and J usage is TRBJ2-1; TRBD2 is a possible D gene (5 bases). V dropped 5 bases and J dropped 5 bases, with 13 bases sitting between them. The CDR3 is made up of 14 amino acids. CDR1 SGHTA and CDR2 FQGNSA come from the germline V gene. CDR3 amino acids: CASSPWTQNNEQFF. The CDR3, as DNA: TGTGCCAGCAGCCCGTGGACTCAAAACAATGAGCAGTTCTTC.

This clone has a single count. This chain's CDR3 is CATSDYYNTEAFF. CDR3 in DNA: TGTGCCACCAGTGATTACTATAACACTGAAGCTTTCTTT. V and J are TRBV24-1 and TRBJ1-1; no reliable D call. This CDR3 comprises 13 residues. Trimming removed 2 bases at V and 2 bases at J, with 5 bases between. The germline gives CDR1 KGHDR, CDR2 SFDVKD.

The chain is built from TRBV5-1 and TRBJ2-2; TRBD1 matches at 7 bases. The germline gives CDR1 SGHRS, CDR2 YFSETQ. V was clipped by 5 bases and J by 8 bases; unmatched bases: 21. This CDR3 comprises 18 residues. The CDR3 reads CASRFVPGTAVLPGELFF. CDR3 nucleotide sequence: TGCGCCAGCAGATTTGTTCCCGGGACAGCCGTACTACCGGGGGAGCTGTTTTTT.

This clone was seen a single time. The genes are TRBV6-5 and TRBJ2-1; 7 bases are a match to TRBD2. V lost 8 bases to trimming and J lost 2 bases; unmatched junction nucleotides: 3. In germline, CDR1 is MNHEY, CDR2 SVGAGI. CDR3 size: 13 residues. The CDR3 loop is CASGGLTYNEQFF. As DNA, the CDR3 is TGTGCCAGCGGGGGACTAACCTACAATGAGCAGTTCTTC.

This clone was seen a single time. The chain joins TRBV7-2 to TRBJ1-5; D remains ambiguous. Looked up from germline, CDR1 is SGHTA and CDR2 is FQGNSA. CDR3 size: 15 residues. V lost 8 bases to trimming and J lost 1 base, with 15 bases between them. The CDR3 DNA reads TGTGCCAGCTCAATAGCCGGACTGAGCAATCAGCCCCAGCATTTT. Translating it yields CASSIAGLSNQPQHF.